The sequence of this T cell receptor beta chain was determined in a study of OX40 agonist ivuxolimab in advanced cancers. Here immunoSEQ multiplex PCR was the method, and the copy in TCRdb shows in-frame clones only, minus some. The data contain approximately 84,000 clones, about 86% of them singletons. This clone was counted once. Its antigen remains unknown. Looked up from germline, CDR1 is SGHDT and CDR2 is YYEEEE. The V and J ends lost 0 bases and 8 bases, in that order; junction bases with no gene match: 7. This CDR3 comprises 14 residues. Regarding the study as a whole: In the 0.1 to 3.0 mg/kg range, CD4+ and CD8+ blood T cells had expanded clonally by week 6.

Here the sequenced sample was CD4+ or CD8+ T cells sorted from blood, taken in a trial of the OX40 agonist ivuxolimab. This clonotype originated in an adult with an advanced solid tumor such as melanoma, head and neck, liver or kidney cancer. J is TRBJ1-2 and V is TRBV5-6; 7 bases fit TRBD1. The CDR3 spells CASSLGRQGYGYTF. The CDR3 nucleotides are TGTGCCAGCAGCTTGGGGCGACAGGGTTACGGCTACACCTTC.